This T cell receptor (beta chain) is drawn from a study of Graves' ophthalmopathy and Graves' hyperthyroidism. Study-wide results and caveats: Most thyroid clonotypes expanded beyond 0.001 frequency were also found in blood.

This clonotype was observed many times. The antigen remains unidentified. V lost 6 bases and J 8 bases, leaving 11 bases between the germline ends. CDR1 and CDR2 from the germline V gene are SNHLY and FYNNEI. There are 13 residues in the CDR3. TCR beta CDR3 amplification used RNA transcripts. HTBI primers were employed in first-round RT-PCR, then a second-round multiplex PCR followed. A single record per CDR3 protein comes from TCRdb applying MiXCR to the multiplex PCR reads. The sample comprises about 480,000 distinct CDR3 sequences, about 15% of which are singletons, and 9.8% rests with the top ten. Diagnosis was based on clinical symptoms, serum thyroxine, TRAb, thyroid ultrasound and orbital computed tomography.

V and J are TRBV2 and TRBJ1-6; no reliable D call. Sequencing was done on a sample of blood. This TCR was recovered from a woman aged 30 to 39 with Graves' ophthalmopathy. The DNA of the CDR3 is TGTGCCAGCAGAGAGGACGGACATTCACCCCTCCACTTT. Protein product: CASREDGHSPLHF.